This TCR beta chain was profiled in a study of immune heterogeneity within non-small cell lung tumors. Study-level points and caveats: With local tumor mutational burden, local T-cell clonality showed a moderate but significant correlation (R around 0.37). Patients largely differed in their high-frequency T-cell receptor beta clonotypes.

Template input, which was bulk tumor genomic DNA, totaled approximately 640 ng per sample. From each primary tumor, several far-apart biopsies were obtained during surgery. Surgery that was curative in intent was performed on patients with untreated, newly diagnosed non-small cell lung cancer. This clonotype appeared many times. Its matching antigen is unknown. The CDR3 spans 15 residues. Deletions cut 5 bases from V and 3 bases from J, with 17 bases between. Germline-derived CDR1 and CDR2 are SEHNR and FQNEAQ (reference sequence). For the TCR beta CDR3, multiplex PCR with 32 V and 13 J primers performed the amplification. Using its own MiXCR run on the multiplex PCR reads, TCRdb lists one record per CDR3 protein. In the table there are some 14,000 distinct CDR3 sequences, 25% to 35% of which are singletons.

The source of this sequence is a man aged 35-49 years with non-small cell lung cancer. Sequencing was done on a sample of lung tumor tissue. V is TRBV7-9 and J is TRBJ2-7; D perhaps matches TRBD2 (6 bases). For the CDR3, the DNA is TGTGCCAGCAGCCCGACCGGGGGTGGGGACTACGAGCAGTACTTC. Its protein is CASSPTGGGDYEQYF.